The present TCR beta chain was sequenced within a study of OX40 agonist ivuxolimab in advanced cancers. Overall study: Patients were dosed intravenously with ivuxolimab at 0.01 to 10 mg/kg every 2 weeks. Patients assigned to dose escalation were diagnosed with hepatocellular carcinoma, melanoma, renal cell or head and neck cancer. Patients with prior anti-PD-1, anti-PD-L1 or anti-CTLA-4 therapy were eligible; about 41% had some. General observations from the study: Fewer expanded clones were found on average in CD4+ than in CD8+ T cells.

Measured with immunoSEQ multiplex PCR; TCRdb has only the in-frame clones, and not every one. The sample shows about 69,000 clones, around 90% of them seen only once. About this clone: The antigen is not known.

The CDR3 sequence is 14 residues long. Germline CDR1 reads SGHDT; CDR2 reads YYEEEE. V was clipped by 2 bases and J by 8 bases; unmatched bases: 7. This TCR came from an adult with an advanced solid tumor such as melanoma, head and neck, liver or kidney cancer. V is TRBV5-6 and J is TRBJ2-1, with 7 bases identical to TRBD1. Material: CD4+ or CD8+ T cells sorted from blood, obtained in a trial of the OX40 agonist ivuxolimab. For the CDR3, the DNA is TGTGCCAGCAGCTTATTGGACAGGCGGTATGAGCAGTTCTTC. Its translation: CASSLLDRRYEQFF.